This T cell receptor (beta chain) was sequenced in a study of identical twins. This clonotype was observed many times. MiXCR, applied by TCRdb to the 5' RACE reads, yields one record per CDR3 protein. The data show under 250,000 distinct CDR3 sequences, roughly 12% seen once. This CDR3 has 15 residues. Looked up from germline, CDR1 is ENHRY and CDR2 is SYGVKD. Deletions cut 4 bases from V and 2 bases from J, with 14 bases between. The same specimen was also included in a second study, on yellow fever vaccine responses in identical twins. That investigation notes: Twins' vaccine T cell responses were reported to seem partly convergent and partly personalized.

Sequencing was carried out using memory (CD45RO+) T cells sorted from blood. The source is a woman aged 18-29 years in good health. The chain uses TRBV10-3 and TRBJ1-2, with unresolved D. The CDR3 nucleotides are TGTGCCATCAGTGGTGTGGGCGCCTCGAACTATGGCTACACCTTC. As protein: CAISGVGASNYGYTF.